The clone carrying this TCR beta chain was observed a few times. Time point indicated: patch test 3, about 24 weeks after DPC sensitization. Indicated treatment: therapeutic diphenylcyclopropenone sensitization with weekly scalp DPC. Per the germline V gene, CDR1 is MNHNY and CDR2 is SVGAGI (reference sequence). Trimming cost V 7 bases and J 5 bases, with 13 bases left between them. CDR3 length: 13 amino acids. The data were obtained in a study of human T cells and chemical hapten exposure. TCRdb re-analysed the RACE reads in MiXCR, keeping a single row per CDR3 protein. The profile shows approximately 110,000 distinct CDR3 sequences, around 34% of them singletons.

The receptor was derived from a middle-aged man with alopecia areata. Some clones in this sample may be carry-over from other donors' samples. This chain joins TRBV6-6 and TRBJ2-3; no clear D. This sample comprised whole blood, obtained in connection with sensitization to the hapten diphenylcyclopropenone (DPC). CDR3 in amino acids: CASTSYHRDTQYF. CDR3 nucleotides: TGTGCCAGCACCTCATATCATAGAGATACGCAGTATTTT.